These 3 T cell receptor beta chains came from one sample sequenced in a study of T-cell memory formation after mild COVID-19. TCRdb redid the calling of the 5' RACE reads with MiXCR, one entry per CDR3 protein. Seen here are about 110,000 distinct CDR3 sequences, 15% to 20% observed once, and the top ten hold around 5.1%. The specimen was PBMCs or a T cell subset sorted from them (not recorded which). Receptors originate from a man younger than 35 who had mild COVID-19 (a few samples of this study predate the infection). Cell type and time point are not known.

There are a few counts of this clonotype. The chain links TRBV7-6 to TRBJ2-2, with 12 bases fitting TRBD2. This CDR3 is 19 amino acids long. After removal of 1 base from V and 2 bases from J, the junction contained 8 bases not matched to a gene. Germline V lookup: CDR1 SGHVS, CDR2 FNYEAQ. The CDR3 sequence: CASSLVPPSGGDNTGELFF. For the CDR3, the DNA is TGTGCCAGCAGCTTAGTCCCCCCTAGCGGGGGGGATAACACCGGGGAGCTGTTTTTT.

This clonotype was counted only a few times. The chain couples TRBV5-1 to TRBJ2-7, with D maybe TRBD1 (6 bases). This CDR3 region has 15 residues. Trimming left V 0 bases short and J 0 bases short, with 10 bases between. Germline CDR1 SGHRS, CDR2 YFSETQ. CDR3 in amino acids: CASSLGTASSYEQYF. In DNA, the CDR3 is TGCGCCAGCAGCTTGGGGACAGCAAGCTCCTACGAGCAGTACTTC.

This clonotype was seen more than once but under ten times. The gene calls are TRBV27 and TRBJ2-5; D is uncertain. The CDR3 runs 10 residues. The V end lost 10 bases, the J end lost 5 bases, and 8 bases lay between the germline ends. The germline V gene has CDR1 MNHEY and CDR2 SMNVEV (reference sequence). This CDR3 is CATPRETQYF. The CDR3 DNA reads TGTGCCACCCCGAGGGAGACCCAGTACTTC.